This T cell receptor (beta chain) derives from a study of CD8 T cells in ankylosing spondylitis. Overall study findings and caveats: Within ankylosing spondylitis blood, a TCR beta motif made up of roughly eight highly homologous variants appeared to be characteristic. Earlier literature documents some of the motif variants in reactive arthritis synovial fluid and blood.

The CDR3 extends over 15 amino acids. V was shortened by 0 bases and J by 0 bases, with 10 bases between the two germline ends. Germline V CDR1 and CDR2: SGDLS, YYNGEE. There are many counts of this clonotype. Its antigen is unidentified. TCRdb fed the 5' RACE reads into MiXCR, producing one record per CDR3 protein. The sample holds roughly 14,000 distinct CDR3 sequences; over 2.5% are singletons and the top ten take just over 8.5%. The sequenced material came from blood, either unsorted or a sorted T cell fraction (not recorded which). The V gene is TRBV9, the J gene TRBJ2-7; D ambiguous. This sequence was found in a male donor with ankylosing spondylitis or in good health (not recorded which). CDR3 amino acids: CASSVGGEPSYEQYF. The CDR3 bases are TGTGCCAGCAGCGTAGGTGGGGAACCCTCCTACGAGCAGTACTTC.